This TCR beta chain stems from a study of OX40 agonist ivuxolimab in advanced cancers. Study-level information: An agonistic anti-OX40 (CD134) antibody, ivuxolimab, was used to treat the patients. The mean age was 60 years, ranging from about 20 to 85, with 80% to 85% of participants male.

The CDR3 sequence is 15 residues long. The junction had 7 bases not matched to a gene; V was cut back by 5 bases and J by 5 bases. The germline gives CDR1 SEHNR, CDR2 FQNEAQ (reference sequence). The data were produced by immunoSEQ multiplex PCR, yet TCRdb's version contains in-frame clones alone and is incomplete. Of about 46,000 clones in the sample, about 79% were seen once. The receptor was isolated from an adult with an advanced solid tumor such as melanoma, head and neck, liver or kidney cancer. The V gene is TRBV7-9, the J gene TRBJ2-5; 11 bases align to TRBD2. Sequences were derived from CD4+ or CD8+ T cells sorted from blood, sampled in a trial of the OX40 agonist ivuxolimab. In nucleotides, the CDR3 is TGTGCCAGCAGCGCCCGACTAGCGGGGACGGAGACCCAGTACTTC. It codes for CASSARLAGTETQYF.